The 10 T cell receptor beta chains reported below all come from one sample, sequenced in a study of blood T cell repertoires in COVID-19. Method: immunoSEQ multiplex PCR; TCRdb's copy keeps in-frame clones and lacks some. The sample contains approximately 200,000 clones, over 75% of which appear only once. Sequenced: PBMCs or T cells enriched from blood (not recorded which). These receptors were taken from a woman in her 30s who had been exposed to COVID-19.

J is TRBJ2-2 and V is TRBV13, with TRBD1 identical over 11 bases. The CDR3 is made up of 16 amino acids. Germline-derived CDR1 and CDR2 are PRHDT and FYEKMQ (reference sequence). The junction had 9 bases not matched to a gene; V was cut back by 6 bases and J by 6 bases. The CDR3: CASRSDRGRYPGELFF. The CDR3 DNA reads as TGTGCCAGCAGATCGGACAGGGGGCGATACCCCGGGGAGCTGTTTTTT.

The chain links TRBV5-1 to TRBJ2-3; perhaps TRBD1 as D (5 bases). The CDR3 covers 13 residues. With 1 base removed from V and 6 bases from J, the gap between germline ends came to 9 bases. The germline V gene encodes CDR1 SGHRS and CDR2 YFSETQ. The CDR3 loop reads CASSLTGTDTQYF. The CDR3 bases are TGCGCCAGCAGCTTGACAGGTACCGATACGCAGTATTTT.

The chain has TRBV9 and TRBJ2-7; 9 bases are shared with TRBD1. Trimming at V came to 3 bases and at J to 4 bases, leaving 2 bases not matched to a gene. CDR1 is SGDLS, CDR2 YYNGEE, per germline. The CDR3 is made up of 13 amino acids. The CDR3: CASSGGQGYEQYF. The CDR3 DNA is TGTGCCAGCAGCGGGGGACAGGGTTACGAGCAGTACTTC. Full variable domain (remainder filled in from reference TRBV9 and TRBJ2-7): DSGVTQTPKHLITATGQRVTLRCSPRSGDLSVYWYQQSLDQGLQFLIQYYNGEERAKGNILERFSAQQFPDLHSELNLSSLELGDSALYFCASSGGQGYEQYFGPGTRLTVT.

The chain couples TRBV2 to TRBJ2-5; a weak D match, TRBD2 (6 bases). This CDR3 has 14 amino acids. V lost 2 bases to trimming and J lost 3 bases, with 10 bases between them. The germline gives CDR1 SNHLY, CDR2 FYNNEI. CDR3 nucleotides: TGTGCCAGCAGTGAACGGGAGTGGGAAGAGACCCAGTACTTC. This translates into CASSEREWEETQYF. Full variable domain (remainder filled in from reference TRBV2 and TRBJ2-5): EPEVTQTPSHQVTQMGQEVILRCVPISNHLYFYWYRQILGQKVEFLVSFYNNEISEKSEIFDDQFSVERPDGSNFTLKIRSTKLEDSAMYFCASSEREWEETQYFGPGTRLLVL.

The chain couples TRBV25-1 to TRBJ1-2, with TRBD1 as a possible D gene (6 bases). The CDR3 totals 14 residues. V shed 5 bases and J shed 8 bases, with 18 bases lying between them. Looked up from germline, CDR1 is MGHDK and CDR2 is SYGVNS. The CDR3 is CASSPHYQGWGYTF. The CDR3 region has the DNA TGTGCCAGCAGTCCCCATTATCAGGGGTGGGGCTACACCTTC.

The V gene is TRBV6-5, the J gene TRBJ2-1, with TRBD2 matching over 12 bases. Germline V lookup: CDR1 MNHEY, CDR2 SVGAGI. Trimming removed 6 bases from V and 9 bases from J; junction bases left unmatched: 6. The CDR3 runs to 14 residues. The CDR3 is CASSPRTSGTEQFF. CDR3 in DNA: TGTGCCAGCAGCCCCCGGACTAGCGGGACTGAGCAGTTCTTC.

This rearrangement joins TRBV7-9 to TRBJ2-7, with 8 bases matching TRBD1. This CDR3 has 14 amino acids. Looked up from germline, CDR1 is SEHNR and CDR2 is FQNEAQ (reference sequence). V lost 5 bases to trimming and J lost 3 bases; unmatched junction nucleotides: 6. CDR3 residues: CASSQRTGNYEQYF. The CDR3 coding sequence is TGTGCCAGCAGCCAGAGGACAGGGAACTACGAGCAGTACTTC.

This chain uses TRBV30 with TRBJ2-1, with 9 nucleotides matching TRBD1. After removal of 4 bases from V and 5 bases from J, the junction contained 12 bases not matched to a gene. The CDR3 sequence is 16 residues long. Germline CDR1 GTSNPN, CDR2 SVGIG (reference sequence). CDR3 loop: CAWKPLGQGLHNEQFF. Written as DNA, the CDR3 is TGTGCCTGGAAGCCACTCGGACAGGGGTTGCACAATGAGCAGTTCTTC. Full variable domain (outside the CDR3, taken from reference TRBV30 and TRBJ2-1): SQTIHQWPATLVQPVGSPLSLECTVEGTSNPNLYWYRQAAGRGLQLLFYSVGIGQISSEVPQNLSASRPQDRQFILSSKKLLLSDSGFYLCAWKPLGQGLHNEQFFGPGTRLTVL.

The chain joins TRBV24-1 to TRBJ2-3, with D possibly being TRBD1 (6 bases). Germline CDR1 KGHDR, CDR2 SFDVKD. The CDR3 sequence is 16 residues long. Trimming cost V 0 bases and J 0 bases, with 9 bases left between them. The CDR3 bases are TGTGCCACCAGTGATTTGGGGCAGGGGAGCACAGATACGCAGTATTTT. Its translation: CATSDLGQGSTDTQYF.

V gene TRBV3-1 (or the pseudogene TRBV3-2) combines with J gene TRBJ1-4; D gene unclear. Trimming pared 1 base from V and 8 bases from J, leaving 11 bases between. This CDR3 is 14 amino acids long. Germline V gives CDR1 LGHDT, CDR2 YNNKEL (reference sequence). CDR3 residues: CASSQGQELEKLFF. CDR3 nucleotide sequence: TGTGCCAGCAGCCAAGGGCAGGAACTCGAAAAACTGTTTTTT.